This T cell receptor (beta chain) was captured in a study of technical replicates of blood from a handful of donors (dated by TCRdb to about 2017). On this clone: Its antigen is not yet known. No clone much larger than this one lies a single base away; base qualities are absent.

Counted from cysteine to phenylalanine, this CDR3 has 14 amino acids. The sequence is cut down to CDR3 DNA, 42 bases in frame from base 1. CDR1 and CDR2, per the germline V gene, are SNHLY and FYNNEI. The germline ends are 14 bases apart after V is trimmed by 5 bases and J by 6 bases. Library method: the immunoSEQ multiplex PCR assay. This is the immuneACCESS table as TCRdb keeps it, with only in-frame sequences that have V and J called. A part of the clones is gone; compared with another copy, unresolved V genes explain less than half, and the rest is unexplained. The sample table shows about 82,000 clones, and about 94% are seen once. About 0.4% of the sample rests with the top ten.

Sequenced sample: T cells isolated from PBMCs. The clonotype comes from a human donor in good health. This receptor chain uses TRBV2 and TRBJ2-1, and TRBD2 may be the D gene, going by 5 matching bases. The CDR3 amino acid sequence is: CASSTKREGNEQFF. At the DNA level, the sequence is TGTGCCAGCAGTACCAAACGTGAGGGCAATGAGCAGTTCTTC.